These 26 T cell receptor beta chains were all obtained from the same sample, sequenced in a study of early T cells in non-severe SARS-CoV-2 infection. TCRdb processed the 5' RACE reads anew with MiXCR; each CDR3 protein has one entry. Counted here are around 50,000 distinct CDR3 sequences, over 9.5% occurring once; the ten biggest clones make up about 3.1%. The specimen was whole blood. The receptor set was obtained from an adult who was a healthcare worker with PCR-confirmed SARS-CoV-2 infection or an uninfected control (not recorded which).

In this sample, this clonotype turned up many times. The chain has TRBV5-1 and TRBJ1-2; 7 bases are a match to TRBD1. Germline values: CDR1 SGHRS, CDR2 YFSETQ. With 3 bases clipped from V and 4 bases from J, the junction kept 9 bases outside the gene matches. The length of the CDR3 is 15 residues. The DNA of the CDR3 is TGCGCCAGCAGCTCCATTCCGGGACAGCCCTATGGCTACACCTTC. Translation gives CASSSIPGQPYGYTF.

This rearrangement joins TRBV6-5 to TRBJ1-2; perhaps TRBD1 as D (6 bases). The germline gives CDR1 MNHEY, CDR2 SVGAGI. This CDR3 has 16 amino acids. V was clipped by 4 bases and J by 4 bases, with 19 bases between them. In nucleotides, the CDR3 is TGTGCCAGCAGTTCGGAGGGACGCGACAGGATCTATGGCTACACCTTC. Translating it yields CASSSEGRDRIYGYTF.

This clonotype was seen repeatedly, ten times or more. The genes are TRBV5-1 and TRBJ2-1; TRBD2 matches at 7 bases. V was clipped by 6 bases and J by 7 bases; unmatched bases: 16. Germline CDR1 reads SGHRS; CDR2 reads YFSETQ. The CDR3 consists of 16 residues. The CDR3: CASNPMRRELGNEQFF. The CDR3 coding sequence is TGCGCCAGCAACCCCATGAGGCGGGAGCTAGGGAATGAGCAGTTCTTC.

This clonotype occurred many times. The genes are TRBV30 and TRBJ1-1, with D unresolved. Between the trimmed V and J ends, which lost 4 bases and 4 bases, there was a span of 16 bases. Germline CDR1 is GTSNPN and CDR2 is SVGIG (reference sequence). The CDR3 totals 14 residues. The CDR3 nucleotides read TGTGCCTGGACCCCTCCAGGTTGGAGCACTGAAGCTTTCTTT. Amino acids: CAWTPPGWSTEAFF.

This clonotype was counted a single time. The chain is built from TRBV5-5 and TRBJ1-1; weak D call: TRBD1 (6 bases). The CDR3 length is 14 residues. Trimming cost V 4 bases and J 4 bases, with 14 bases left between them. Germline V gives CDR1 SGHKS, CDR2 YYEKEE (reference sequence). CDR3 bases: TGTGCCAGCAGCATCCTACAGGGTGGCACTGAAGCTTTCTTT. Translation gives CASSILQGGTEAFF.

This clonotype was seen ten or more times. This chain connects TRBV29-1 to TRBJ1-1; D unclear. V was cut by 4 bases and J by 0 bases, with 9 bases left in between. The CDR3 has 13 amino acids. Per the germline V gene, CDR1 is SQVTM and CDR2 is ANQGSEA. The CDR3 sequence: CSVGRRMNTEAFF. The CDR3, as DNA: TGCAGCGTTGGTCGGCGAATGAACACTGAAGCTTTCTTT.

This clonotype appeared many times. This chain uses TRBV20-1 with TRBJ2-7, with D maybe TRBD1 (6 bases). The CDR3 sequence is 13 residues long. Per germline, CDR1 DFQATT and CDR2 SNEGSKA (reference sequence). V lost 3 bases to trimming and J lost 0 bases, with 9 bases between them. CDR3 sequence: CSASPGVSYEQYF. CDR3 bases: TGCAGTGCTAGCCCAGGGGTCTCCTACGAGCAGTACTTC.

This clonotype occurred many times. CDR3 residues: CASSLMGGNQPQHF. In DNA form, the CDR3 reads TGTGCCAGCAGTTTAATGGGGGGCAATCAGCCCCAGCATTTT. This chain links TRBV27 with TRBJ1-5; the D gene is possibly TRBD1 (5 bases). Germline CDR1 and CDR2: MNHEY and SMNVEV (reference sequence). Trimming shortened V by 2 bases and J by 2 bases, and 7 bases separated the two germline ends. The CDR3 extends over 14 amino acids.

This clonotype has ten or more counts. The rearrangement uses TRBV5-5 and TRBJ2-1; 10 bases line up with TRBD1. The germline CDR1 and CDR2 sequences are SGHKS and YYEKEE (reference sequence). V lost 3 bases, J lost 6 bases, and 12 bases stayed unmatched. The CDR3 totals 17 residues. The DNA of the CDR3 is TGTGCCAGCAGCTCGCCCCTAGGGGACAGGGGACTCAATGAGCAGTTCTTC. It is translated as CASSSPLGDRGLNEQFF.

The J gene is TRBJ2-7, the V gene TRBV29-1, with TRBD2 matching over 7 bases. Unmatched junction bases numbered 13, after V lost 7 bases and J lost 7 bases. The CDR3 extends over 13 amino acids. The germline V gene encodes CDR1 SQVTM and CDR2 ANQGSEA. CDR3: CSALSGTTGEQYF. CDR3 sequence (DNA): TGCAGCGCCCTAAGCGGGACCACCGGGGAGCAGTACTTC.

This clonotype was detected ten times or more. The chain carries TRBV7-3 and TRBJ1-2; a weak D match, TRBD1 (5 bases). Trimming took off 2 bases at V and 7 bases at J, with 14 bases between the two ends. The CDR3 has 14 amino acids. Germline CDR1 reads SGHTA; CDR2 reads FQGTGA. The CDR3 loop is CASSLAGTGLGYTF. The CDR3 DNA reads as TGTGCCAGCAGCTTAGCCGGGACCGGACTTGGCTACACCTTC.

This clonotype was seen at least ten times. The rearrangement links TRBV20-1 to TRBJ2-3; D is uncertain. CDR1 DFQATT and CDR2 SNEGSKA come from the germline V gene (reference sequence). Trimming removed 3 bases at V and 2 bases at J, with 21 bases between. The CDR3 contains 17 residues. The CDR3 reads CSASPLSLAESTDTQYF. The CDR3 DNA is TGCAGTGCTAGCCCACTATCCCTCGCGGAGTCCACAGATACGCAGTATTTT.

A few counts support this clonotype. The chain combines TRBV29-1 with TRBJ2-1, with D maybe TRBD1 (8 bases). The germline CDR1 and CDR2 sequences are SQVTM and ANQGSEA. The CDR3 spans 13 residues. Trimming stripped 6 bases from V and 9 bases from J, with 18 bases between. The DNA for the CDR3 is TGCAGCGTATGGACAGGGAGGGTCGGTGAGCAGTTCTTC. This sequence encodes CSVWTGRVGEQFF.

Many counts were recorded for this clonotype. V usage is TRBV24-1 and J usage is TRBJ2-3, with TRBD1 identical over 8 bases. Germline V CDR1 and CDR2: KGHDR, SFDVKD. This CDR3 spans 16 amino acids. After removal of 3 bases from V and 3 bases from J, the junction contained 7 bases not matched to a gene. CDR3 sequence (DNA): TGTGCCACCAGTGATACCAGGGGGCGATTGACAGATACGCAGTATTTT. Encoded protein: CATSDTRGRLTDTQYF.

This clonotype was seen ten or more times. The junction differs from germline at one of its ends, possibly a read error. In DNA, the CDR3 is TGTGCCAGCAGTGCCGGCGGCCCCTATAGCTACACCTTC. It codes for CASSAGGPYSYTF. The chain carries TRBV6-1 and TRBJ1-2; D is uncertain. This CDR3 contains 13 residues. Germline CDR1 MNHNS, CDR2 SASEGT.

This clonotype was recorded at least ten times. V usage is TRBV10-2 and J usage is TRBJ2-1, with 11 bases that match TRBD2. V was clipped by 7 bases and J by 7 bases; unmatched bases: 9. Germline V gene lookup returns CDR1 WSHSY and CDR2 SAAADI. The CDR3 totals 15 residues. CDR3 sequence reads: CASMVLAGAGNEQFF. The CDR3 DNA sequence: TGCGCCAGCATGGTACTAGCGGGAGCGGGGAATGAGCAGTTCTTC.

This clonotype was counted ten times or more. The chain is built from TRBV2 and TRBJ1-1, with 7 bases that match TRBD1. The CDR3 has 14 amino acids. V was clipped by 5 bases and J by 2 bases; unmatched bases: 5. Germline CDR1 and CDR2: SNHLY and FYNNEI. The CDR3 region is CASSRNRGNTEAFF. In DNA form, the CDR3 reads TGTGCCAGCAGTAGAAACAGGGGTAACACTGAAGCTTTCTTT.

This clonotype has a count of ten or more. The chain is built from TRBV29-1 and TRBJ2-1; D is unresolved. Trimming pared 7 bases from V and 6 bases from J, leaving 7 bases between. Germline CDR1 SQVTM, CDR2 ANQGSEA. The CDR3 covers 10 residues. The CDR3 nucleotides are TGCAGCGGGCAGGTCAATGAGCAGTTCTTC. This codes for CSGQVNEQFF.

In this sample, this clonotype turned up many times. This chain uses TRBV14 with TRBJ2-7, with D unclear. Deletions cut 0 bases from V and 6 bases from J, with 15 bases between. Germline V gene lookup returns CDR1 SGHDN and CDR2 FVKESK. The CDR3 spans 15 residues. Here the CDR3 DNA reads TGTGCCAGCAGCCAAGATCGTGGACCCGCTACCGAGCAGTACTTC. Its translation is CASSQDRGPATEQYF.

V gene TRBV10-3 combines with J gene TRBJ2-7; D call uncertain. The CDR3 loop spans 14 amino acids. With 0 bases removed from V and 1 base from J, the gap between germline ends came to 7 bases. The germline CDR1 and CDR2 sequences are ENHRY and SYGVKD. The CDR3 bases are TGTGCCATCAGTGAGTCCTCGAGGTCCTACGAGCAGTACTTC. This gives the protein CAISESSRSYEQYF.

This clonotype was found many times. The CDR3 coding sequence is TGTGCCAGCAGCCAAGATTCCAGCTGGGGCATTCAGTACTTC. It translates to CASSQDSSWGIQYF. The V gene is TRBV3-1, the J gene TRBJ2-4; D not certain. The CDR3 totals 14 residues. The germline gives CDR1 LGHDT, CDR2 YNNKEL (reference sequence). The V gene lost 0 bases and the J gene lost 9 bases, with 12 bases spanning the gap.

This clonotype was seen many times. This chain uses TRBV10-2 with TRBJ2-3; D is ambiguous. Between the trimmed V and J ends, which lost 3 bases and 5 bases, there was a span of 3 bases. This CDR3 region has 11 residues. Germline assignment: CDR1 WSHSY and CDR2 SAAADI. CDR3 in amino acids: CASSEGDTQYF. DNA for the CDR3: TGCGCCAGCAGTGAAGGAGATACGCAGTATTTT.

This clonotype was observed at least ten times. The chain is built from TRBV11-2 and TRBJ2-7; tentatively, D is TRBD1 or TRBD2 (6 bases each). Germline CDR1 reads SGHAT; CDR2 reads FQNNGV. V lost 2 bases to trimming and J lost 2 bases, with 13 bases between them. The CDR3 covers 15 residues. CDR3 amino acids: CASSLTQGGPYEQYF. Here the CDR3 DNA reads TGTGCCAGCAGCTTAACGCAAGGGGGGCCCTACGAGCAGTACTTC.

The chain has TRBV20-1 and TRBJ2-2, with 8 bases lining up with TRBD1. With V trimmed by 5 bases and J by 6 bases, 2 bases remained unmatched. The CDR3 runs 12 residues. Germline assignment: CDR1 DFQATT and CDR2 SNEGSKA (reference sequence). Here the CDR3 reads CSAPRGPGELFF. The CDR3 DNA is TGCAGTGCTCCCAGGGGGCCCGGGGAGCTGTTTTTT.

The chain has TRBV7-3 and TRBJ2-3; 7 bases fit TRBD2. There are 13 residues in the CDR3. V dropped 5 bases and J dropped 4; count of bases not matched to a gene: 3. Germline-derived CDR1 and CDR2 are SGHTA and FQGTGA. CDR3 sequence (DNA): TGTGCCAGCAGCAGGAGCGGGGCAGATACGCAGTATTTT. This translates into CASSRSGADTQYF.

This clonotype appeared a few times. This chain joins TRBV29-1 and TRBJ2-3, with D unclear. Germline lookup yields CDR1 SQVTM and CDR2 ANQGSEA. The CDR3 has 13 residues. V lost 3 bases and J 2 bases, leaving 9 bases between the germline ends. CDR3 sequence: CSVDKGFTDTQYF. For the CDR3, the DNA is TGCAGCGTTGATAAGGGATTCACAGATACGCAGTATTTT.